This section outlines one T cell receptor (beta chain) sequence together with its context. The target antigen is unknown. These data belong to a study of sequential checkpoint blockade in melanoma. On the study more broadly: Randomization was 1:1 between first-line nivolumab→ipilimumab and ipilimumab→nivolumab. After both sequences, patients received maintenance nivolumab.

Study-level points and caveats: About 30 times likelier clinical benefit followed increased tumor T-cell fraction and clonality.

J gave up 3 bases and V 5 bases, and 9 bases lay outside the gene matches. The CDR3 length is 15 residues. Per the germline V gene, CDR1 is SGHRS and CDR2 is YFSETQ. The table came from immunoSEQ multiplex PCR; TCRdb's copy has only in-frame clones and leaves some out. Of around 4,000 clones in the sample, under 25% were seen once. Treatment reported: randomized to nivolumab then ipilimumab (arm A) or the reverse (arm B). The sequenced sample was tumor tissue (inferred from file names), obtained from a patient given nivolumab and ipilimumab in sequence. V and J are TRBV5-1 and TRBJ1-2; TRBD1 agrees at 8 bases. The sequence derives from a human donor with melanoma. The CDR3 is CASRYTGGSDYGYTF. The CDR3 nucleotides read TGCGCCAGCAGGTACACAGGGGGATCGGACTATGGCTACACCTTC. The complete variable domain, with remaining parts taken from reference TRBV5-1 and TRBJ1-2, reads KAGVTQTPRYLIKTRGQQVTLSCSPISGHRSVSWYQQTPGQGLQFLFEYFSETQRNKGNFPGRFSGRQFSNSRSEMNVSTLELGDSALYLCASRYTGGSDYGYTFGSGTRLTVV.